The next 28 T cell receptor beta chains were all read from a single sample in a study of blood T cell repertoires in COVID-19. Profiling relied on immunoSEQ multiplex PCR, and the TCRdb table lists in-frame clones only, not all of them. This table holds 330,000 or so clones, 80% to 90% found once. Sequencing used peripheral blood. These receptors all come from a man aged 25-45 years with COVID-19, enrolled during active disease.

The gene calls are TRBV11-2 and TRBJ1-2, with TRBD1 identical over 7 bases. This CDR3 is 15 amino acids long. The germline V gene encodes CDR1 SGHAT and CDR2 FQNNGV. The trim removed 5 bases at V and 5 bases at J, leaving 11 bases unmatched. CDR3 sequence reads: CASSPAGGGQYGYTF. As DNA, the CDR3 is TGTGCCAGCAGCCCCGCGGGGGGGGGACAGTATGGCTACACCTTC. Full variable domain (missing parts from reference TRBV11-2 and TRBJ1-2): EAGVAQSPRYKIIEKRQSVAFWCNPISGHATLYWYQQILGQGPKLLIQFQNNGVVDDSQLPKDRFSAERLKGVDSTLKIQPAKLEDSAVYLCASSPAGGGQYGYTFGSGTRLTVV.

The rearrangement links TRBV4-2 to TRBJ1-4; 7 nucleotides match TRBD1. This CDR3 spans 16 amino acids. CDR1 is LGHNA and CDR2 is YNFKEQ in the germline V gene. Germline trimming cut 6 bases from V and 11 bases from J; bases unmatched to any gene: 18. The CDR3 here is CASSLQADRAPRKLFF. In nucleotides, the CDR3 is TGTGCCAGCAGTCTACAAGCCGACAGGGCGCCTAGGAAACTGTTTTTT.

J is TRBJ2-5 and V is TRBV15; the D is unclear. This CDR3 has 11 amino acids. CDR1 is LNHNV and CDR2 is YYDKDF in the germline V gene (reference sequence). The germline V and J ends were trimmed by 4 bases and 5 bases, with 5 bases remaining between them. Here the CDR3 reads CATSKEETQYF. The CDR3 DNA reads TGTGCCACCAGCAAGGAGGAGACCCAGTACTTC.

V usage is TRBV7-9 and J usage is TRBJ2-3; 15 bases align to TRBD2. With V trimmed by 5 bases and J by 8 bases, 8 bases remained unmatched. This CDR3 comprises 16 residues. Germline CDR1 SEHNR, CDR2 FQNEAQ (reference sequence). In DNA form, the CDR3 reads TGTGCCAGCAGCCGCGGACTAGCGGGGGGGCCGAGTACGCAGTATTTT. Amino acid sequence: CASSRGLAGGPSTQYF.

This chain links TRBV10-2 with TRBJ1-2, with 9 bases lining up with TRBD1. J was trimmed by 0 bases and V by 8 bases; bases with no gene match: 1. This CDR3 contains 13 residues. Germline CDR1 is WSHSY and CDR2 is SAAADI. Here the CDR3 reads CASGTGSNYGYTF. For the CDR3, the DNA is TGCGCCAGCGGGACAGGGTCTAACTATGGCTACACCTTC.

This clone was counted a single time. This sequence joins TRBV18 and TRBJ2-1; D is undetermined. Germline CDR1 reads KGHSH; CDR2 reads LQKENI. Trimming stripped 0 bases from V and 8 bases from J, with 14 bases between. The CDR3 is made up of 15 amino acids. In DNA, the CDR3 is TGTGCCAGCTCACCACCCCAGCGATCTGCTCATGAGCAGTTCTTC. This sequence encodes CASSPPQRSAHEQFF.

The J gene is TRBJ2-2, the V gene TRBV25-1; D gene uncertain. The CDR3 is 11 amino acids. V lost 7 bases, J lost 4 bases, and 4 bases lay in between. In germline, CDR1 is MGHDK, CDR2 SYGVNS. The CDR3 here is CASISTGELFF. The CDR3 region has the DNA TGTGCCAGCATCAGCACCGGGGAGCTGTTTTTT.

The V gene is TRBV15, the J gene TRBJ2-1, with D possibly TRBD2 on 6 matching bases. Germline values: CDR1 LNHNV, CDR2 YYDKDF (reference sequence). This CDR3 spans 16 amino acids. The V gene lost 3 bases and the J gene lost 6 bases, with 18 bases spanning the gap. CDR3 amino acids: CATSRERDSLGNEQFF. The CDR3 DNA reads as TGTGCCACCAGCAGGGAACGGGACTCCCTGGGCAATGAGCAGTTCTTC.

As concerns this clone: This sample includes further DNA sequences coding for the same CDR3. The chain employs TRBV5-1 and TRBJ1-1, with TRBD1 matching over 7 bases. The ends lost 4 bases at V and 5 bases at J; junction bases unmatched: 5. In germline, CDR1 is SGHRS, CDR2 YFSETQ. The CDR3 is made up of 13 amino acids. The CDR3 DNA reads TGCGCCAGCAGCAGGACAGGAGGGACTGAAGCTTTCTTT. It encodes CASSRTGGTEAFF.

The V call is TRBV7-2, the J call TRBJ2-7, with 12 bases lining up with TRBD1. The CDR3 consists of 14 residues. Germline CDR1 is SGHTA and CDR2 is FQGNSA. V lost 6 bases, J lost 8 bases, and 8 bases stayed unmatched. The CDR3 nucleotides read TGTGCCAGCAGGCCTGGGACAGGGGGCTTGAAGCAGTACTTC. It encodes CASRPGTGGLKQYF.

This clone was seen just once. The V call is TRBV28, the J call TRBJ2-5; D possibly corresponds to TRBD2 (6 bases). Germline CDR1 is MDHEN and CDR2 is SYDVKM. The CDR3 has 13 residues. V was pared by 6 bases and J by 1 base, with 9 bases between. Written as DNA, the CDR3 is TGTGCCAGCAGGGAGGGCAGCCAAGAGACCCAGTACTTC. Translating it yields CASREGSQETQYF. Full variable domain (missing parts from reference TRBV28 and TRBJ2-5): DVKVTQSSRYLVKRTGEKVFLECVQDMDHENMFWYRQDPGLGLRLIYFSYDVKMKEKGDIPEGYSVSREKKERFSLILESASTNQTSMYLCASREGSQETQYFGPGTRLLVL.

The V call is TRBV6-1, the J call TRBJ1-5, with 7 bases that match TRBD1. Germline values: CDR1 MNHNS, CDR2 SASEGT. The CDR3 is 16 amino acids. V was clipped by 1 base and J by 3 bases; unmatched bases: 6. Here the CDR3 reads CASSEERGQNNQPQHF. Written as DNA, the CDR3 is TGTGCCAGCAGTGAAGAAAGGGGACAGAACAATCAGCCCCAGCATTTT.

The chain uses TRBV9 and TRBJ2-7; 8 bases agree with TRBD1. Germline V gene sequence: CDR1 SGDLS, CDR2 YYNGEE. The CDR3 has 16 amino acids. V lost 0 bases to trimming and J lost 4 bases; unmatched junction nucleotides: 9. CDR3 sequence (DNA): TGTGCCAGCAGCGTAGACTTCTGGACAGGGATTTACGAGCAGTACTTC. Translated, it gives CASSVDFWTGIYEQYF.

This chain uses TRBV21-1 with TRBJ2-5; the table assigns TRBD1, which was not confirmed against the DNA. TRBV21-1 is designated a pseudogene. The CDR3 totals 12 residues. The CDR3: CASRQDQETQYF. In DNA, the CDR3 is TGTGCCAGTCGACAGGATCAAGAGACCCAGTACTTC.

This sequence joins TRBV29-1 and TRBJ2-2, with D possibly being TRBD1 (7 bases). Germline-derived CDR1 and CDR2 are SQVTM and ANQGSEA. CDR3 size: 15 residues. V lost 7 bases and J lost 5, with 20 bases in between. DNA for the CDR3: TGCAGCGCCTACGAGGGGGCGGGGAGGACCGGGGAGCTGTTTTTT. Protein: CSAYEGAGRTGELFF.

The chain is built from TRBV3-1 (or the pseudogene TRBV3-2) and TRBJ1-6, with 10 bases fitting TRBD1. The CDR3 loop spans 17 amino acids. The junction had 10 bases not matched to a gene; V was cut back by 0 bases and J by 11 bases. Germline V CDR1 and CDR2: LGHDT, YNNKEL (reference sequence). CDR3 amino acids: CASSQDHILGQGAPLHF. The CDR3 DNA reads TGTGCCAGCAGCCAAGATCATATTTTAGGACAGGGGGCACCCCTCCACTTT.

The J gene is TRBJ2-7, the V gene TRBV5-6; TRBD1 is a possible D gene (7 bases). In germline, CDR1 is SGHDT, CDR2 YYEEEE. The germline V and J ends were trimmed by 5 bases and 2 bases, with 14 bases remaining between them. This CDR3 spans 14 amino acids. CDR3 sequence (DNA): TGTGCCAGCAGTTCTACAGGGGAGGCCTACGAGCAGTACTTC. Its translation is CASSSTGEAYEQYF. Filled out from reference TRBV5-6 and TRBJ2-7, the complete variable domain reads DAGVTQSPTHLIKTRGQQVTLRCSPKSGHDTVSWYQQALGQGPQFIFQYYEEEERQRGNFPDRFSGHQFPNYSSELNVNALLLGDSALYLCASSSTGEAYEQYFGPGTRLTVT.

The chain links TRBV19 to TRBJ1-1; 9 bases agree with TRBD1. The CDR3 is 15 residues long. Germline V gene lookup returns CDR1 LNHDA and CDR2 SQIVND (reference sequence). V gave up 5 bases and J gave up 1 base; unmatched junction bases: 5. CDR3 residues: CASSPGDRANTEAFF. In DNA form, the CDR3 reads TGTGCCAGTAGTCCTGGGGACAGGGCGAACACTGAAGCTTTCTTT.

This chain connects TRBV21-1 to TRBJ1-5; the DNA was not used to check the table's D call, TRBD1. TRBV21-1 represents a pseudogene. The length of the CDR3 is 16 residues. CDR3 DNA: TGTGCCAGCAGCAAATCGGTCAGGGAAGGGAATCAGCCCCAGCATTTT. Translating it yields CASSKSVREGNQPQHF.

The chain is built from TRBV3-1 (or the pseudogene TRBV3-2) and TRBJ2-5; TRBD2 aligns across 8 bases. Germline loops: CDR1 LGHDT, CDR2 YNNKEL (reference sequence). CDR3 length equals 16 residues. V gave up 4 bases and J gave up 5 bases; unmatched junction bases: 12. CDR3 in amino acids: CASSPSRSGGTETQYF. Written as DNA, the CDR3 is TGTGCCAGCAGCCCTTCTCGGTCGGGGGGGACGGAGACCCAGTACTTC.

The rearrangement joins TRBV5-4 to TRBJ1-1; 7 nucleotides match TRBD1. V gave up 4 bases and J gave up 0 bases; unmatched junction bases: 12. The CDR3 loop spans 17 amino acids. Germline CDR1 is SGHNT and CDR2 is YYREEE (reference sequence). Here the CDR3 reads CASSVGQSGRMNTEAFF. Here the CDR3 DNA reads TGTGCCAGCAGCGTGGGACAGTCAGGACGCATGAACACTGAAGCTTTCTTT.

This chain connects TRBV11-2 to TRBJ1-3; D gene unclear. CDR1 SGHAT and CDR2 FQNNGV come from the germline V gene. The CDR3 loop spans 16 amino acids. Trimming cost V 0 bases and J 4 bases, with 13 bases left between them. For the CDR3, the DNA is TGTGCCAGCAGCTTAGATCGAAGGAGCGGAGGAAACACCATATATTTT. The encoded protein is CASSLDRRSGGNTIYF.

This chain joins TRBV18 and TRBJ2-2; possibly TRBD1 for D (5 bases). The CDR3 sequence is 16 residues long. V was pared by 3 bases and J by 0 bases, with 11 bases between. The V gene's germline CDR1 is KGHSH and CDR2 LQKENI. The CDR3 loop is CASSPLRVPNTGELFF. The CDR3 DNA follows: TGTGCCAGCTCACCTCTCAGGGTCCCGAACACCGGGGAGCTGTTTTTT.

The chain links TRBV28 to TRBJ1-6, with D maybe TRBD1 (6 bases). V lost 6 bases, J lost 3 bases, and 12 bases lay in between. This CDR3 contains 15 residues. Germline V CDR1 and CDR2: MDHEN, SYDVKM. The CDR3 is CASSTRTDYNSPLHF. CDR3 sequence (DNA): TGTGCCAGCAGCACTCGGACAGACTATAATTCACCCCTCCACTTT.

This chain links TRBV6-2 or TRBV6-3 with TRBJ2-7, with TRBD1 identical over 10 bases. The CDR3 is made up of 15 amino acids. Germline lookup yields CDR1 MNHEY and CDR2 SVGEGT. Losses at the gene ends were 4 bases for V and 5 bases for J; bases not matched to a gene: 8. The CDR3 is CASSFPRDRGHEQYF. The CDR3 nucleotides read TGTGCCAGCAGTTTCCCCCGGGACAGGGGCCACGAGCAGTACTTC.

This clone was seen only once. The J gene is TRBJ2-1, the V gene TRBV6-5; TRBD2 aligns across 8 bases. V lost 8 bases and J lost 8; bases outside the gene matches: 8. The CDR3 is 13 amino acids. The V gene's germline CDR1 is MNHEY and CDR2 SVGAGI. The DNA for the CDR3 is TGTGCCAGCTTCGGGACTAGGCTCGATGAGCAGTTCTTC. Translation: CASFGTRLDEQFF.

V and J are TRBV24-1 and TRBJ2-3; 11 bases are a match to TRBD2. Germline CDR1 reads KGHDR; CDR2 reads SFDVKD. This CDR3 spans 17 amino acids. V gave up 4 bases and J gave up 3 bases; unmatched junction bases: 8. CDR3 nucleotide sequence: TGTGCCACCAGTGAAACCCCGGGACTAGCGGATACAGATACGCAGTATTTT. Translated: CATSETPGLADTDTQYF.

The chain has TRBV28 and TRBJ2-7; TRBD1 might be the D (6 bases). Germline V gene data show CDR1 as MDHEN and CDR2 as SYDVKM. V was clipped by 6 bases and J by 0 bases, with 12 bases between them. The CDR3 length is 14 residues. The DNA for the CDR3 is TGTGCCAGCAGGGGGGCAGGGAGCTCCTACGAGCAGTACTTC. This encodes CASRGAGSSYEQYF.